The entry below gives a single T cell receptor (beta chain) sequence along with its context. The entry originates in a study of blood T cell repertoires in COVID-19. Study in general: The United States, Italy and Spain were the sources of the acute and convalescent COVID-19 samples.

In Seattle, patients joined the study during active infection and were tracked longitudinally. Per the original methods: Amplification with reference gene primers provided the estimates of nucleated cell counts. Here immunoSEQ multiplex PCR was the method, and the copy in TCRdb shows in-frame clones only, minus some. V, J and clone size reflect that table, while D and trimming were determined from the DNA. The data hold about 290,000 clones, with just under 90% observed a single time. V lost 1 base, J lost 3 bases, and 9 bases lay in between. The CDR3 spans 14 residues. Germline V gene lookup returns CDR1 LNHDA and CDR2 SQIVND (reference sequence).

Source material: peripheral blood. The chain uses TRBV19 and TRBJ1-2, with D possibly matching TRBD1 (6 bases). This TCR derives from a woman under 40 with COVID-19, enrolled during active disease. This chain's CDR3 is CASSIGAGDYGYTF. The CDR3 coding sequence is TGTGCCAGTAGTATAGGTGCAGGGGACTATGGCTACACCTTC.